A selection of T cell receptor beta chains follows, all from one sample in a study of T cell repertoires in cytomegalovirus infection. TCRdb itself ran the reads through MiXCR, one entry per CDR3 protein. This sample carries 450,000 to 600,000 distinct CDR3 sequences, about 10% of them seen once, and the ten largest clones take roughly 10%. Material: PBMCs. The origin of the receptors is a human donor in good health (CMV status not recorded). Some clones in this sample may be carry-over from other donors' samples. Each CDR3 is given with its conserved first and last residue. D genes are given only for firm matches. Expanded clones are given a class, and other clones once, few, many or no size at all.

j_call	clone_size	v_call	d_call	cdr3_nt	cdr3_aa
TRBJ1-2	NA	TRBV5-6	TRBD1	TGTGCCAGCAGCCTAGGGACAGCGACTTATGGCTACACCTTC	CASSLGTATYGYTF
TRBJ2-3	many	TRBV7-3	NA	TGTGCCAGCAGCCCCATGGCGGGGGATACGCAGTATTTT	CASSPMAGDTQYF
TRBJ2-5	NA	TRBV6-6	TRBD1	TGTGCCAGCAGTTACTCGAACACCAGGGGGCTTGAAGAGACCCAGTACTTC	CASSYSNTRGLEETQYF
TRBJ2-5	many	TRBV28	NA	TGTGCCAGCCTCGTCGAGGCCCAGTACTTC	CASLVEAQYF
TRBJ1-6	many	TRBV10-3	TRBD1	TGTGCCATCAGTGACCGGGACAGGGGATCACCCCTCCACTTT	CAISDRDRGSPLHF
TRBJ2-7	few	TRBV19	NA	TGTGCCAGTAGTATAGGGACAAACGAGCAGTACTTC	CASSIGTNEQYF
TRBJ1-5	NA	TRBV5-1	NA	TGCGCCAGCAGCTTGGGACAGCTCAATCAGCCCCAGCATTTT	CASSLGQLNQPQHF
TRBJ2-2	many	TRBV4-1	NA	TGCGCCAGCAGCCACCGACTATCGAACACCGGGGAGCTGTTTTTT	CASSHRLSNTGELFF
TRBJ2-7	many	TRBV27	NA	TGTGCCAGCAGTTCGAAAAATGGGGTGTACGAGCAGTACTTC	CASSSKNGVYEQYF
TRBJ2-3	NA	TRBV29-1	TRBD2	TGCAGCGGGGGGACTAGCGGGAGGGCTGATACGCAGTATTTT	CSGGTSGRADTQYF
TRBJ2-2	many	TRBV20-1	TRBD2	TGCAGTGCGGGACGAGCGGGGGCCTTGGGAACCGGGGAGCTGTTTTTT	CSAGRAGALGTGELFF
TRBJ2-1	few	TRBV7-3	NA	TGTGCCAGCAGCTCGGGGCCCAACAATGAGCAGTTCTTC	CASSSGPNNEQFF
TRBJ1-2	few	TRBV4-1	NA	TGCGCCAGCAGCCCCTCTTTGGAGGGGAATGGCTACACCTTC	CASSPSLEGNGYTF
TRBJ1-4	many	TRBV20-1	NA	TGCAGTGCTAGAGATGAAGGGGAATACGGTGAAAAACTGTTTTTT	CSARDEGEYGEKLFF
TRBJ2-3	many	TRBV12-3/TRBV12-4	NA	TGTGCCAGCAGTTTGGAAGGGAGAGCAGATACGCAGTATTTT	CASSLEGRADTQYF
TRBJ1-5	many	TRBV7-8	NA	TGTGCCAGCAGCTTAGGGGTTGAAAATCAGCCCCAGCATTTT	CASSLGVENQPQHF
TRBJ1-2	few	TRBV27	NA	TGTGCCAGCAGTTGGTCGGAATCCTATGGCTACACCTTC	CASSWSESYGYTF
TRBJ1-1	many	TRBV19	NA	TGTGCCAGCAGCTCGGGACAGAACACTGAAGCTTTCTTT	CASSSGQNTEAFF
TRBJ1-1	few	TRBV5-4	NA	TGTGCCAGCACCCTAGCCTTGACCGGGAACACTGAAGCTTTCTTT	CASTLALTGNTEAFF
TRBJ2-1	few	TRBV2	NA	TGTGCCAGCATTATTACGGGAGTGAACAATGAGCAGTTCTTC	CASIITGVNNEQFF
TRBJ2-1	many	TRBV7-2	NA	TGTGCCAGCAGCTTAGTGGGAGGAGGGGGCTCCTACAATGAGCAGTTCTTC	CASSLVGGGGSYNEQFF
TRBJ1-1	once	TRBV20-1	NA	TGCAGTGCTAGGGCACAGCTGATGAACACTGAAGCTTTCTTT	CSARAQLMNTEAFF
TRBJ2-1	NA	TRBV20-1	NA	TGCAGTGCTGGGACACCGGGGAATGAGCAGTTCTTC	CSAGTPGNEQFF
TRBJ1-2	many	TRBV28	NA	TGTGCCAGCAGTCCGTTCCGGGACGGCTATGGCTACACCTTC	CASSPFRDGYGYTF
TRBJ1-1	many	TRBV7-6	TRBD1	TGTGCCAGCAGCCTACAGACAGGGGAGGCGACTGAAGCTTTCTTT	CASSLQTGEATEAFF
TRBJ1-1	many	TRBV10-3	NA	TGTGCCATCAGTGAGAGGGACGGAGGCACTGAAGCTTTCTTT	CAISERDGGTEAFF
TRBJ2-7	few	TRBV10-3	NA	TGTGCCGCCCTGGGGGGGCCCGGAGACGAGCAGTACTTC	CAALGGPGDEQYF
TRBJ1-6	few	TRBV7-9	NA	TGTGCCAGCAGCTTAGCAGGGACCTCACCCCTCCACTTT	CASSLAGTSPLHF
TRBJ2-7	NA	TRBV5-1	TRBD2	TGCGCCAGCAGCCCCGGGACTATCCTCTACGAGCAGTACTTC	CASSPGTILYEQYF
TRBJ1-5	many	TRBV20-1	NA	TGCAGTGCCACCGACGGCGCCAGCAATCAGCCCCAGCATTTT	CSATDGASNQPQHF
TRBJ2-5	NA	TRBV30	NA	TGTGCCTGGAATCGACAGTCCCAAGAGACCCAGTACTTC	CAWNRQSQETQYF
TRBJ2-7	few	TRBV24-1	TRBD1	TGTGCCACCAGTGATTTATGGCAGGGGGCTTCACTGAACGAGCAGTACTTC	CATSDLWQGASLNEQYF
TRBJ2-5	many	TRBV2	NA	TGTGCCAGCAGTGAAGAGGCAGTACAAGAGACCCAGTACTTC	CASSEEAVQETQYF
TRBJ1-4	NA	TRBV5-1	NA	TGCGCCAGCAGTTATCGAGGCGGGCCAACTAATGAAAAACTGTTTTTT	CASSYRGGPTNEKLFF
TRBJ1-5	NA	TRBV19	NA	TGTGCCAGTAGTCCCTGGGTGGGAGCGTATCAGCCCCAGCATTTT	CASSPWVGAYQPQHF
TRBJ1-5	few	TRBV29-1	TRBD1	TGCAGCGTACAACAGGGGGCAGATCAGCCCCAGCATTTT	CSVQQGADQPQHF
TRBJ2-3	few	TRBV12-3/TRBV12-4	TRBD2	TGTGCCAGCACCGCTAGCGGAAGCACAGATACGCAGTATTTT	CASTASGSTDTQYF
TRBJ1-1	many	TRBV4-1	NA	TGCGCCAGCAGCCACCTACCTGAGAGTGCGGCTGAAGCTTTCTTT	CASSHLPESAAEAFF
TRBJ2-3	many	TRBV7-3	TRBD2	TGTGCCAGCAGCTTAGGGGGGGGAAGTACGCAGTATTTT	CASSLGGGSTQYF
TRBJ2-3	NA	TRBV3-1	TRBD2	TGTGCCAGCAGCCAAGACGCGGGAGCGATAGATACGCAGTATTTT	CASSQDAGAIDTQYF
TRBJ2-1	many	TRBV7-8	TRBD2	TGTGCCAGCAGCTTAGCCGGCGGGAGGGCCTCGAATGAGCAGTTCTTC	CASSLAGGRASNEQFF
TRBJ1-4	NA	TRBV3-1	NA	TGTGCCAGCAGCCAAGTCCCCCATCCCGATGAAAAACTGTTTTTT	CASSQVPHPDEKLFF
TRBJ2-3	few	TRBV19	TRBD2	TGTGCCAGTAAGGAGCGGGGGGGCGGCACAGATACGCAGTATTTT	CASKERGGGTDTQYF
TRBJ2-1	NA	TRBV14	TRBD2	TGTGCCAGCAGCCAAGCTGTAGCGGGAGGGCCTAATGAGCAGTTCTTC	CASSQAVAGGPNEQFF